The next 9 T cell receptor beta chains were all read from a single sample in a study of blood T cell repertoires in COVID-19. Assay used: immunoSEQ multiplex PCR; TCRdb lists only in-frame clones, some missing. This repertoire shows under 300,000 clones, approximately 86% found once; its top ten account for under 9%. The sample taken for sequencing was peripheral blood. These receptors all stem from a woman aged 70-85 years with active or convalescent COVID-19.

The chain links TRBV5-6 to TRBJ2-3; TRBD2 aligns across 8 bases. This CDR3 is 15 amino acids long. V trimming: 0 bases; J trimming: 1 base; junction bases outside the gene matches: 1. Looked up from germline, CDR1 is SGHDT and CDR2 is YYEEEE. CDR3 amino acids: CASSLVSGGTDTQYF. In nucleotides, the CDR3 is TGTGCCAGCAGCTTGGTTAGCGGGGGCACAGATACGCAGTATTTT.

This chain connects TRBV20-1 to TRBJ1-1; 8 bases line up with TRBD1. This CDR3 comprises 12 residues. Germline V gene data show CDR1 as DFQATT and CDR2 as SNEGSKA (reference sequence). With V trimmed by 3 bases and J by 11 bases, 8 bases remained unmatched. In nucleotides, the CDR3 is TGCAGTGCTAGTCAGGGGGCAAGGGAGGCTTTCTTT. Translating it yields CSASQGAREAFF.

The chain has TRBV9 and TRBJ1-1; 7 bases fit TRBD1. CDR1 and CDR2 (germline): SGDLS, YYNGEE. Trimming cost V 0 bases and J 5 bases; bases outside gene matches: 7. The CDR3 is 15 residues long. The CDR3 reads CASSVDQGGWTEAFF. The CDR3 DNA reads as TGTGCCAGCAGCGTAGATCAGGGGGGATGGACTGAAGCTTTCTTT.

V and J are TRBV7-2 and TRBJ2-1; no firm D call. The ends were cut back, 6 bases at V and 9 bases at J, with 9 bases in the middle. The CDR3 is made up of 11 amino acids. CDR1 is SGHTA, CDR2 FQGNSA, per germline. This chain's CDR3 is CASSRYGEQFF. CDR3 in DNA: TGTGCCAGCAGTCGATACGGTGAGCAGTTCTTC. Drawing the rest from reference TRBV7-2 and TRBJ2-1, the complete variable domain is GAGVSQSPSNKVTEKGKDVELRCDPISGHTALYWYRQSLGQGLEFLIYFQGNSAPDKSGLPSDRFSAERTGGSVSTLTIQRTQQEDSAVYLCASSRYGEQFFGPGTRLTVL.

This rearrangement joins TRBV28 to TRBJ1-4, with D hard to call. The CDR3 sequence is 13 residues long. V gave up 6 bases and J gave up 8 bases, with 13 bases separating them. Germline lookup yields CDR1 MDHEN and CDR2 SYDVKM. The CDR3 DNA reads as TGTGCCAGCAGACTCGGTTCGGGGGAAAAACTGTTTTTT. Its translation is CASRLGSGEKLFF.

J is TRBJ1-1 and V is TRBV5-8; 12 bases are a match to TRBD1. Germline values: CDR1 SGHTS, CDR2 YDEGEE. Trimming took 6 bases from V and 10 from J; bases not matched to a gene: 7. This CDR3 has 13 amino acids. The CDR3 nucleotides are TGTGCCAGCATTTGGGGGACAGGGGGCATAGCTTTCTTT. It translates to CASIWGTGGIAFF.

The J gene is TRBJ2-3, the V gene TRBV3-1 (or the pseudogene TRBV3-2), with 9 bases that match TRBD1. J lost 5 bases, V lost 10 bases, and 7 bases had no gene match. The CDR3 consists of 13 residues. In germline, CDR1 is LGHDT, CDR2 YNNKEL (reference sequence). The CDR3 here is CATQGQGKDTQYF. In nucleotides, the CDR3 is TGTGCCACCCAGGGACAGGGAAAAGATACGCAGTATTTT.

In its sample, this clone was seen once. This chain links TRBV19 with TRBJ1-1; weak D call: TRBD1 (5 bases). Per the germline V gene, CDR1 is LNHDA and CDR2 is SQIVND (reference sequence). V was trimmed by 2 bases and J by 5 bases, leaving 15 bases between them. This CDR3 contains 15 residues. The CDR3 bases are TGTGCCAGTAGTATACTCTTGGGGCGGCCTACTGAAGCTTTCTTT. This translates into CASSILLGRPTEAFF.

V gene TRBV19 combines with J gene TRBJ2-1, with D maybe TRBD2 (6 bases). The CDR3 is 13 amino acids. Germline CDR1 is LNHDA and CDR2 is SQIVND (reference sequence). Trimming left V 10 bases short and J 8 bases short, with 18 bases between. CDR3 loop: CATGAGFAYEQFF. CDR3 coding DNA: TGTGCCACTGGAGCGGGCTTTGCCTATGAGCAGTTCTTC. Looking up the rest from reference TRBV19 and TRBJ2-1 gives the full variable domain: DGGITQSPKYLFRKEGQNVTLSCEQNLNHDAMYWYRQDPGQGLRLIYYSQIVNDFQKGDIAEGYSVSREKKESFPLTVTSAQKNPTAFYLCATGAGFAYEQFFGPGTRLTVL.